The 20 T cell receptor beta chains below were found in one sample sequenced in a study of tissue T cells after allogeneic stem cell transplantation. Stated time point: mouse harvest day 7 after allogeneic transplant. Mouse grafts combined 10^7 T-cell-depleted bone marrow cells with 10^6 splenic CD5+ T cells. Using immunoSEQ multiplex PCR, the repertoire was profiled, and TCRdb retains in-frame clones only, with some absent. The profile covers under 9,000 clones, with roughly half appearing a single time and approximately 12% taken by the ten largest. The sequencing input was lymph node tissue. These receptors were obtained from a female BALB/c mouse given C57BL/6 T cells with graft-versus-host disease after an allogeneic hematopoietic cell transplant.

As regards this clone: Gene names denote mouse genes. The read ends 1 residue shy of where the CDR3 ends; the end is completed using the germline J gene. The genes are TRBV26 and TRBJ1-1; the D is unclear. This CDR3 contains 12 residues. Germline CDR1 reads KGHPV; CDR2 reads FQNQEV (reference sequence). The germline V and J ends were trimmed by 2 bases and 4 bases, with 5 bases remaining between them. CDR3 DNA (partial): TGTGCCAGCAGTCTGCCGGGCACAGAAGTCTTC. Translating gives CASSLPGTEVF. The full CDR3 reads CASSLPGTEVFF.

A note on this clone: Gene names and germline refer to mouse. The observed sequence ends 1 residue before the CDR3 terminus, with the missing tail filled in from the germline J gene. This rearrangement joins TRBV15 to TRBJ1-6, with a weak D call TRBD1 (6 bases). TRBJ1-6 is an ORF; its function is uncertain. V was clipped by 6 bases and J by 0 bases, with 12 bases between them. The CDR3 contains 16 residues. The germline V gene encodes CDR1 SGHND and CDR2 FRSKSL. Incomplete CDR3 DNA: TGTGCCAGCAGCCTCAGGGGCAATTCCTATAATTCGCCCCTCTAC. It specifies CASSLRGNSYNSPLY. The full CDR3 is CASSLRGNSYNSPLYF.

A note on this clone: Gene labels here are mouse ones. The DNA ends 1 residue before the CDR3 does, and the rest of the CDR3 is filled in from the germline J gene. The chain recombines TRBV23 with TRBJ2-1; no DNA check was done on the table's D call, TRBD1. CDR1 and CDR2 (germline): KGHTA, FQNQQP. The CDR3 totals 14 residues. This CDR3 is CSSSRGQTYAEQFF. The CDR3 DNA, read in part, is TGCTCCAGCAGCCGGGGACAAACTTATGCTGAGCAGTTC.

In this sample, this clone turned up a few times. Gene names denote mouse genes. Coverage ceases 1 residue before the CDR3 finishes, and the germline J gene fills in the end. The J gene is TRBJ2-7, the V gene TRBV4; 14 nucleotides align to TRBD2. Germline assignment: CDR1 LGHDT and CDR2 YNNKQL (reference sequence). The CDR3 runs 14 residues. Trimming cost V 4 bases and J 7 bases; bases outside gene matches: 3. CDR3 sequence reads: CASSLGLGGREQYF. The part of the CDR3 DNA that was read is TGTGCCAGCAGCTTGGGACTGGGGGGGCGCGAACAGTAC.

Concerning this clone itself: Gene names denote mouse genes. Partial CDR3 DNA: TGTGCCAGCTCTCTCGCAGGAAATTCTGGAAATACGCTCTAT. This encodes CASSLAGNSGNTLY. The CDR3 as a whole reads CASSLAGNSGNTLYF. The chain carries TRBV12-1 and TRBJ1-3; no firm D call. The read halts 1 residue ahead of the CDR3 end, with the missing end drawn from the germline J gene. Germline values: CDR1 SGHSN, CDR2 HYEKVE. This CDR3 contains 15 residues. Trimming cost V 0 bases and J 0 bases, with 8 bases left between them.

In the case of this clone: Germline and genes here are mouse. Read data end 1 residue before the CDR3 end; the end is taken from the germline J gene. The chain carries TRBV13-3 and TRBJ1-3; no reliable D call. CDR3 length: 14 amino acids. Germline CDR1 NNHDY, CDR2 SYVADS. V was shortened by 1 base and J by 0 bases, with 5 bases between the two germline ends. The DNA read from the CDR3 is TGTGCCAGCAGTGATCGGGTTTCTGGAAATACGCTCTAT. It translates to CASSDRVSGNTLY. The whole CDR3 region reads CASSDRVSGNTLYF.

Details on this clone: Gene names follow the mouse nomenclature. The CDR3 end is not reached by the read, which stops 1 residue before it; the germline J gene fills it in. The V and J genes are TRBV5 and TRBJ1-1, with a weak D call TRBD1 (5 bases). V lost 0 bases and J 1 base, leaving 6 bases between the germline ends. Germline V CDR1 and CDR2: LGHNA, YNLKQL (reference sequence). This CDR3 is built from 14 residues. CDR3 bases read: TGTGCCAGCAGCCAAGACGGGGGAAACACAGAAGTCTTC. This gives the protein CASSQDGGNTEVF. The full CDR3 reads CASSQDGGNTEVFF.

As for this clone: Genes and germline are mouse. The CDR3 is cut off 1 residue early in the read; its end comes from the germline J gene. The V gene is TRBV15, the J gene TRBJ1-1, with 10 bases fitting TRBD1. Germline values: CDR1 SGHND, CDR2 FRSKSL. CDR3 length equals 15 residues. After removal of 3 bases from V and 3 bases from J, the junction contained 4 bases not matched to a gene. CDR3 DNA (partial): TGTGCCAGCAGTTTGGGGACAGGGGCGGACACAGAAGTCTTC. Translating gives CASSLGTGADTEVF. The entire CDR3 reads CASSLGTGADTEVFF.

This clone was detected only a few times. Gene names follow the mouse nomenclature. The read stops 1 residue short of the end of the CDR3; the missing end is completed from the germline J gene. The chain couples TRBV13-2 to TRBJ1-1, with TRBD1 identical over 9 bases. J was trimmed by 8 bases and V by 3 bases; bases with no gene match: 5. Germline V gene sequence: CDR1 NNHNN, CDR2 SYGAGS (reference sequence). This CDR3 is built from 13 residues. The CDR3 is CASGGSGTGEVFF. CDR3 bases read: TGTGCCAGCGGTGGATCCGGGACAGGGGAAGTCTTC.

A few counts support this clone. Gene and germline names: mouse. The read gets to within 1 residue of the CDR3 end, and the germline J gene fills in the rest. J is TRBJ2-7 and V is TRBV16, with 7 bases fitting TRBD2. Germline V gene lookup returns CDR1 SGHSA and CDR2 FRNQAP. This CDR3 has 15 residues. J lost 4 bases, V lost 2 bases, and 8 bases had no gene match. CDR3 sequence reads: CASSLPGGLGYEQYF. Partial CDR3 DNA: TGTGCAAGCAGCTTACCGGGGGGGTTGGGGTATGAACAGTAC.

This clone was counted a few times. Mouse gene names and germline throughout. The missing CDR3 end, 1 residue past where the read stops, is filled in from the germline J gene. The V call is TRBV26, the J call TRBJ2-2, with D hard to call. This CDR3 has 13 amino acids. The germline gives CDR1 KGHPV, CDR2 FQNQEV (reference sequence). The germline V and J ends were trimmed by 3 bases and 2 bases, with 4 bases remaining between them. The covered CDR3 bases are TGTGCCAGCAGTCTCCCTAACACCGGGCAGCTCTAC. It yields the protein CASSLPNTGQLY. The full CDR3 is CASSLPNTGQLYF.

As for this clone: The gene symbols are mouse symbols. The read falls 1 residue short of the CDR3 end, and the missing part is taken from the germline J gene. The V gene is TRBV4, the J gene TRBJ1-2, with D possibly TRBD1 on 6 matching bases. CDR1 and CDR2 (germline): LGHDT, YNNKQL (reference sequence). The length of the CDR3 is 14 residues. The V end was cut by 5 bases, the J end by 0 bases, with 10 bases between. Partial CDR3 DNA: TGTGCCAGCAGCGGGGACACCGCAAACTCCGACTACACC. It codes for CASSGDTANSDYT. The entire CDR3 sequence reads CASSGDTANSDYTF.

Of note for this clone: Genes here carry mouse names. The sequence runs out 1 residue before the end of the CDR3; the remainder is reconstructed from the germline J gene. The chain is built from TRBV3 and TRBJ1-2; TRBD1 matches 7 bases. CDR3 length equals 14 residues. The V and J ends lost 4 bases and 0 bases, in that order; junction bases with no gene match: 2. Germline V lookup: CDR1 SNHLY, CDR2 FYNGKV (reference sequence). The CDR3 bases that were read are TGTGCCAGCAGCTGGGACAGAACAAACTCCGACTACACC. This translates into CASSWDRTNSDYT. The whole CDR3 reads CASSWDRTNSDYTF.

As concerns this clone: Genes and germline are mouse. The CDR3 end is not reached by the read, which stops 1 residue before it; the germline J gene fills it in. The chain combines TRBV26 with TRBJ2-5; 7 bases are a match to TRBD2. Trimming removed 2 bases from V and 2 bases from J; junction bases left unmatched: 1. This CDR3 region has 14 residues. The germline V gene has CDR1 KGHPV and CDR2 FQNQEV (reference sequence). The CDR3 spells CASSLLGVQDTQYF. CDR3 DNA, as far as it was read: TGTGCCAGCAGTCTGCTGGGGGTCCAAGACACCCAGTAC.

As concerns this clone: Gene names refer to mouse genes. The CDR3 end falls 1 residue outside the read, so it is completed with the germline J gene. Other DNA variants within this sample encode the same CDR3. V is TRBV23 and J is TRBJ2-3; the table gives TRBD1 as D, unverified against the DNA. The CDR3 sequence is 14 residues long. CDR1 is KGHTA and CDR2 is FQNQQP in the germline V gene. The chain's CDR3 is CSSSPGTNAETLYF. The sequenced part of the CDR3 DNA is TGCTCCAGCAGCCCCGGGACAAATGCGGAAACGCTGTAT.

As regards this clone: The gene symbols are mouse symbols. The CDR3 end lies 1 residue beyond the end of the read and is filled in from the germline J gene. The rearrangement joins TRBV3 to TRBJ2-7, with D tentatively TRBD2 (6 bases). V lost 6 bases and J 4 bases, leaving 7 bases between the germline ends. The CDR3 covers 11 residues. The germline V gene encodes CDR1 SNHLY and CDR2 FYNGKV (reference sequence). The CDR3 bases that were read are TGTGCCAGCAGGACTGGATATGAACAGTAC. Translation: CASRTGYEQY. The entire CDR3 protein reads CASRTGYEQYF.

This clone was seen only a few times. Gene names and germline match the mouse. Sequencing ends 1 residue short of the CDR3 end; the germline J gene provides the rest. V gene TRBV26 combines with J gene TRBJ2-5; 9 bases are a match to TRBD1. With 6 bases clipped from V and 6 bases from J, the junction kept 7 bases outside the gene matches. CDR1 and CDR2 from the germline V gene are KGHPV and FQNQEV (reference sequence). The CDR3 extends over 14 amino acids. The CDR3 region is CASRGTGKGDTQYF. CDR3 bases read: TGTGCCAGCAGAGGGACAGGGAAGGGGGACACCCAGTAC.

Notes on this clone: Any gene name here is a mouse gene name. The observed sequence ends 1 residue before the CDR3 terminus, with the missing tail filled in from the germline J gene. The chain couples TRBV1 to TRBJ1-2; 7 bases align to TRBD1. CDR1 is NSQYPW and CDR2 is LRSPGD in the germline V gene (reference sequence). This CDR3 comprises 14 residues. The J segment lost 1 base and the V segment lost 2 bases, leaving 1 base of the junction unmatched. The sequenced CDR3 bases are TGCACCTGCAGTGCACGGGACAGAAACTCCGACTACACC. Residues: CTCSARDRNSDYT. The full CDR3 protein reads CTCSARDRNSDYTF. The variable domain in full, with the rest retrieved from reference TRBV1 and TRBJ1-2, is VTLLEQNPRWRLVPRGQAVNLRCILKNSQYPWMSWYQQDLQKQLQWLFTLRSPGDKEVKSLPGADYLATRVTDTELRLQVANMSQGRTLYCTCSARDRNSDYTFGSGTRLLVI.

This clone showed up just a few times. Genes here carry mouse names. The missing CDR3 end, 1 residue past where the read stops, is filled in from the germline J gene. The rearrangement joins TRBV5 to TRBJ1-4; 9 nucleotides align to TRBD1. The germline gives CDR1 LGHNA, CDR2 YNLKQL (reference sequence). With V trimmed by 0 bases and J by 7 bases, 9 bases remained unmatched. The CDR3 has 17 residues. The sequenced CDR3 bases are TGTGCCAGCAGCCAAGATGCCGGGACAGGGAGGGGCGAAAGATTATTT. Translated: CASSQDAGTGRGERLF. The whole CDR3 is CASSQDAGTGRGERLFF.

As concerns this clone: Gene names are mouse gene names. The read ends 1 residue before the CDR3 terminus; that terminus is restored from the germline J gene. The chain has TRBV13-1 and TRBJ2-7; D not certain. The CDR3 extends over 12 amino acids. Germline values: CDR1 NSHNY, CDR2 SYGAGN. Trimming cost V 2 bases and J 3 bases, with 6 bases left between them. The CDR3 bases that were read are TGTGCCAGCAGTGACCCCTTCTATGAACAGTAC. This encodes CASSDPFYEQY. The entire CDR3 protein is CASSDPFYEQYF.